The 5 T cell receptor beta chains listed next were all sequenced from one sample in a study of blood T cell repertoires in COVID-19. Sequenced by immunoSEQ multiplex PCR; TCRdb stores in-frame clones only, minus some. The table includes about 150,000 clones, more than 60% detected once. The source material was peripheral blood. Receptor source: a middle-aged man with acute or convalescent COVID-19.

The J gene is TRBJ2-1, the V gene TRBV29-1; D ambiguous. The V end was cut by 1 base, the J end by 1 base, with 8 bases between. The CDR3 consists of 14 residues. Germline V lookup: CDR1 SQVTM, CDR2 ANQGSEA. CDR3 sequence: CSVEGGSSYNEQFF. In DNA form, the CDR3 reads TGCAGCGTTGAAGGCGGCTCTTCCTACAATGAGCAGTTCTTC.

Written as DNA, the CDR3 is TGCGCCAGCAGCCCAGGGACTAGCGGGGGGGAGACCCAGTACTTC. This sequence encodes CASSPGTSGGETQYF. The chain employs TRBV5-1 and TRBJ2-5; TRBD2 aligns across 15 bases. After removal of 4 bases from V and 5 bases from J, the junction contained 3 bases not matched to a gene. CDR3 length equals 15 residues. Germline CDR1 reads SGHRS; CDR2 reads YFSETQ.

This sequence joins TRBV10-1 and TRBJ1-3, with D unresolved. CDR3 length: 16 amino acids. Germline CDR1 WNHNN, CDR2 SYGVQD (reference sequence). V gave up 0 bases and J gave up 0 bases, with 9 bases separating them. The CDR3 DNA is TGCGCCAGCAGTGAGTCGCGGGCCTCCTCTGGAAACACCATATATTTT. Translating it yields CASSESRASSGNTIYF.

In its sample, this clone was seen a few times. The rearrangement joins TRBV6-5 to TRBJ1-2; TRBD1 is a possible D gene (6 bases). Between the trimmed V and J ends, which lost 6 bases and 8 bases, there was a span of 16 bases. The germline gives CDR1 MNHEY, CDR2 SVGAGI. The CDR3 loop spans 13 amino acids. The CDR3 DNA sequence: TGTGCCAGCAGCCGTACAGGGTTAGAGGGCTACACCTTC. It is translated as CASSRTGLEGYTF.

The chain uses TRBV18 and TRBJ1-6; D unclear. Trimming shortened V by 4 bases and J by 6 bases, and 10 bases separated the two germline ends. CDR1 KGHSH and CDR2 LQKENI come from the germline V gene. CDR3 size: 14 residues. DNA of the CDR3: TGTGCCAGCTCACTCTGGAGCCGTAATTCACCCCTCCACTTT. Translation: CASSLWSRNSPLHF.